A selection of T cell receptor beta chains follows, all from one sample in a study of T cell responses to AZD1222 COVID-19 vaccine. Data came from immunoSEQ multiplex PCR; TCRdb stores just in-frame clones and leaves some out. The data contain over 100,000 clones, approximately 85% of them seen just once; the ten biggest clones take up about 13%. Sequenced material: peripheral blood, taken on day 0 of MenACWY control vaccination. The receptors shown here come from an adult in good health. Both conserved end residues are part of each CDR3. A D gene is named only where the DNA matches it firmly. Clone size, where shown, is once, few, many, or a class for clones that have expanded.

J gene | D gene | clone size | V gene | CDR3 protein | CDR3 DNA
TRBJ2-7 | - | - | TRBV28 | CASSLQGEQYF | TGTGCCAGCAGCCTCCAGGGGGAGCAGTACTTC
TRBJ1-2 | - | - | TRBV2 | CASSEAPPDGLTF | TGTGCCAGCAGTGAGGCACCCCCCGATGGGCTGACCTTC
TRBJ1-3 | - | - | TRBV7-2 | CASSLAPGTSGNTIYF | TGTGCCAGCAGCTTAGCTCCGGGCACCTCTGGAAACACCATATATTTT
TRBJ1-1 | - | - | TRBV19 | CATRGGNTEAFF | TGTGCCACCCGGGGGGGGAACACTGAAGCTTTCTTT
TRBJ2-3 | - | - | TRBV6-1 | CASSDGQTDTQYF | TGTGCCAGCAGTGATGGACAGACAGATACGCAGTATTTT
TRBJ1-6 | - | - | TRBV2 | CASTPSPQTPLHF | TGTGCCAGCACGCCATCACCACAGACACCCCTCCACTTT
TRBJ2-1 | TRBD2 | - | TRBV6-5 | CASSLREMVEEFF | TGTGCCAGCAGTCTGCGGGAGATGGTCGAGGAGTTCTTC
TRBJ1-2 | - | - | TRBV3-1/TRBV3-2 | CASSPGRGRLYGYTF | TGTGCCAGCAGCCCCGGAAGAGGACGCCTGTATGGCTACACCTTC
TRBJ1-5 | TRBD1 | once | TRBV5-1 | CASSFTGGSQPQHF | TGCGCCAGCAGCTTCACAGGGGGGTCTCAGCCCCAGCATTTT
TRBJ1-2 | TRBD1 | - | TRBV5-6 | CASSPGQGQGYTF | TGTGCCAGCAGCCCCGGACAGGGGCAGGGCTACACCTTC
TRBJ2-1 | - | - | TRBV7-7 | CASSLQVTEINEQFF | TGTGCTAGCAGCTTACAAGTCACCGAAATCAATGAGCAGTTCTTC
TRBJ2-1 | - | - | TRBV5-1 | CASSLGTDYNEQFF | TGCGCCAGCAGCTTGGGGACAGACTACAATGAGCAGTTCTTC
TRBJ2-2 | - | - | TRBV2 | CASRTGTRGTGELFF | TGTGCCAGCAGGACCGGGACAAGGGGGACCGGGGAGCTGTTTTTT
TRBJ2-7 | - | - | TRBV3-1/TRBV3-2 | CASSGRSGEQYF | TGTGCCAGCAGCGGAAGGAGTGGCGAGCAGTACTTC
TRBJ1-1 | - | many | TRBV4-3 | CASSQLGGNTEAFF | TGCGCCAGCAGCCAACTGGGGGGAAACACTGAAGCTTTCTTT
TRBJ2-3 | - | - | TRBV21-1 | CASSTGTSRSTDTQYF | TGTGCCAGCAGCACGGGGACCTCTCGAAGCACAGATACGCAGTATTTT
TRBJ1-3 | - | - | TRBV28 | CASSSPGSGNTIYF | TGTGCCAGCAGTTCCCCCGGCTCTGGAAACACCATATATTTT
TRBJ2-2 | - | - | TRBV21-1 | CASSKSGTGDRELFF | TGTGCCAGCAGCAAATCAGGGACAGGGGACCGGGAGCTGTTTTTT
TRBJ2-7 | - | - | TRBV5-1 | CASSLDYEQYF | TGCGCCAGCAGCTTGGACTACGAGCAGTACTTC
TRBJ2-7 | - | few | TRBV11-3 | CAIPFDSSYEQYF | TGTGCCATCCCGTTCGACTCCTCCTACGAGCAGTACTTC
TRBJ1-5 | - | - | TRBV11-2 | CASSLAGNQPQHF | TGTGCCAGCAGCCTAGCGGGCAATCAGCCCCAGCATTTT
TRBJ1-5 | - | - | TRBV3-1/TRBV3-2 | CASSQDGAVARRGEYSNQPQHF | TGTGCCAGCAGCCAAGATGGTGCTGTGGCGAGGCGAGGCGAATATAGCAATCAGCCCCAGCATTTT
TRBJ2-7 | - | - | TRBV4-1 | CASSQGGVSSYEQYF | TGCGCCAGCAGCCAAGGAGGGGTAAGCTCCTACGAGCAGTACTTC
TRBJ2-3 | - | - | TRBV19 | CASSTFKDGYTDTQYF | TGTGCCAGTAGTACCTTTAAGGACGGATACACAGATACGCAGTATTTT
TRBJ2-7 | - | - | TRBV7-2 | CASSLAQNRAYEQYF | TGTGCCAGCAGCTTAGCGCAGAACAGGGCCTACGAGCAGTACTTC
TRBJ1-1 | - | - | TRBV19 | CASSGQIEGTEAFF | TGTGCCAGTAGTGGACAAATAGAAGGTACTGAAGCTTTCTTT
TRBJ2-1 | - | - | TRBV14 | CASSQRSGGLSYNEQFF | TGTGCCAGCAGCCAACGGTCGGGGGGCCTTTCCTACAATGAGCAGTTCTTC
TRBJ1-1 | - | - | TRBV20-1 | CSARGSSEAFF | TGCAGTGCTAGGGGTAGTAGTGAAGCTTTCTTT
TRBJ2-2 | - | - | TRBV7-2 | CASRPGQFTGELFF | TGTGCCAGCAGACCGGGACAATTCACCGGGGAGCTGTTTTTT
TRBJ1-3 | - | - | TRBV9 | CASSVGSGGRASGNTIYF | TGTGCCAGCAGCGTAGGGTCCGGGGGCAGGGCCTCTGGAAACACCATATATTTT
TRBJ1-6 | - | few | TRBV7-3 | CASSLSGTHNSPLHF | TGTGCCAGCAGCTTATCCGGGACCCATAATTCACCCCTCCACTTT
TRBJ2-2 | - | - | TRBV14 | CASSQVMGAGELFF | TGTGCCAGCAGCCAAGTGATGGGCGCCGGGGAGCTGTTTTTT
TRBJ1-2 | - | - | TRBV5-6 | CASTVRPGRNYGYTF | TGTGCCAGCACCGTCCGGCCGGGACGGAACTATGGCTACACCTTC
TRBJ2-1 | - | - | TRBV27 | CASRGTRGPDYNEQFF | TGTGCCAGCAGGGGGACCCGGGGGCCTGACTACAATGAGCAGTTCTTC
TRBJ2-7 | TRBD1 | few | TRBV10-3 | CAISESLGGSDEQYF | TGTGCCATCAGTGAGTCGTTAGGGGGCAGCGACGAGCAGTACTTC
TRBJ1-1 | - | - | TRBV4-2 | CASSQWGGGNTEAFF | TGTGCCAGCAGCCAATGGGGCGGCGGGAACACTGAAGCTTTCTTT
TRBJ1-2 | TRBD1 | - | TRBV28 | CASSWGQNYGYTF | TGTGCCAGCAGTTGGGGACAGAACTATGGCTACACCTTC
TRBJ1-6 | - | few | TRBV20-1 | CSAKGETLHF | TGCAGTGCTAAGGGGGAGACCCTCCACTTT
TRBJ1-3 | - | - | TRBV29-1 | CSAEGGSGNTIYF | TGCAGCGCGGAGGGGGGTAGTGGAAACACCATATATTTT
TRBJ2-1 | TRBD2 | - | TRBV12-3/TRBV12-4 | CASSLAFRGEKFF | TGTGCCAGCAGTTTAGCTTTCCGGGGGGAGAAGTTCTTC
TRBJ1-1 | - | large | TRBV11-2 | CASSLVSGRAFF | TGTGCCAGCAGCTTAGTTTCAGGCAGGGCTTTCTTT
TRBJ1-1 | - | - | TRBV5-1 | CASSLENALIVGDTEAFF | TGCGCCAGCAGCTTGGAAAATGCCTTGATTGTGGGGGACACTGAAGCTTTCTTT
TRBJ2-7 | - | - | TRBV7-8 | CASSPPNSYEQYF | TGTGCCAGCAGCCCCCCTAACTCCTACGAGCAGTACTTC
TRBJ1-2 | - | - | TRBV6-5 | CASTPGSKGYTF | TGTGCCAGCACTCCAGGGTCAAAAGGCTACACCTTC
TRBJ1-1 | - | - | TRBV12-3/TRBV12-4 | CASSISGNTEAFF | TGTGCCAGCAGCATCTCGGGGAACACTGAAGCTTTCTTT